The source of this T cell receptor (beta chain) is a study of neurological immune-mediated disorders. This clonotype was detected many times. The antigen remains unidentified. From germline, CDR1 is MNHEY and CDR2 SVGEGT. Trimming took 6 bases from V and 2 from J; bases not matched to a gene: 8. The CDR3 is made up of 15 amino acids. Study-wide findings and caveats: CDR3 amino acid sequences of expanded clones were not shared across subjects, a result suggesting private repertoires in all groups. In HTLV-1-associated myelopathy, TCR clonal expansion was greatest, and in multiple sclerosis it was least, below healthy controls.

The time point is: longitudinal time-point 3. As healthy controls, volunteers from a blood bank in Maryland, USA, were used. The unsorted libraries originated from 2 million PBMCs kept at -80 C. TCRdb re-derived calls from the 5' RACE reads in MiXCR, one entry per CDR3 protein. The sample has roughly 53,000 distinct CDR3 sequences, approximately 9.2% seen once; the top ten hold under 2.5%. Source material: PBMCs. The receptor was derived from a woman between 40 and 50 years old in good health. The chain recombines TRBV6-2 or TRBV6-3 with TRBJ2-7; TRBD1 matches 9 bases. CDR3 DNA: TGTGCCAGCAGCGCCGGGACAGGGTTCCCCTACGAGCAGTACTTC. It codes for CASSAGTGFPYEQYF.